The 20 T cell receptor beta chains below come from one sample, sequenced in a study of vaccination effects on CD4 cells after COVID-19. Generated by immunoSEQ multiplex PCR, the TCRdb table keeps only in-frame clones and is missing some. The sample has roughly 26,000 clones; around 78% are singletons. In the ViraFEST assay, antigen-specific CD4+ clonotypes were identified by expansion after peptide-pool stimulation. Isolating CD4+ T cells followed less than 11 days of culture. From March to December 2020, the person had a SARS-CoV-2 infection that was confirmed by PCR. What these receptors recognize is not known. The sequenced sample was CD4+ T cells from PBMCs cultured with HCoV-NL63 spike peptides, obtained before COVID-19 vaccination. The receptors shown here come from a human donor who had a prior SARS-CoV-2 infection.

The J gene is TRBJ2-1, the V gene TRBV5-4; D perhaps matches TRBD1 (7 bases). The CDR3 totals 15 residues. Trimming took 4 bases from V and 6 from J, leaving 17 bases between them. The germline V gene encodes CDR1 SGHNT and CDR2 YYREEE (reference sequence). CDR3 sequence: CASSGGTEYFNEQFF. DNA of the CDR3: TGTGCCAGCAGCGGCGGGACAGAATACTTCAATGAGCAGTTCTTC.

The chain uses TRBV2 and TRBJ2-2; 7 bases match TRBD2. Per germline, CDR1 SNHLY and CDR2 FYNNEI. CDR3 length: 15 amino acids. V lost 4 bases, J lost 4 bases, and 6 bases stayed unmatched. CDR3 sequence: CASSGGGLSTGELFF. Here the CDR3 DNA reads TGTGCCAGCAGTGGGGGGGGTTTGAGCACCGGGGAGCTGTTTTTT.

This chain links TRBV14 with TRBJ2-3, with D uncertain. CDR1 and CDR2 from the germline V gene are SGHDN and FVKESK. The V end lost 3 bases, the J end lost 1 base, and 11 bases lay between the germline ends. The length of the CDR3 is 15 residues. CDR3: CASSQGIFRTDTQYF. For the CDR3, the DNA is TGTGCCAGCAGCCAGGGAATCTTTCGCACAGATACGCAGTATTTT.

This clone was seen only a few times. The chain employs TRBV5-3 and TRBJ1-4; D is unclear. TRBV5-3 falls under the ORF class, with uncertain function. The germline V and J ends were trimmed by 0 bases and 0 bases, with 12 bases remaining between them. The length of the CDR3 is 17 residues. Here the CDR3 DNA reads TGTGCCAGAAGCTTGGTCGACAAAGAATCAACTAATGAAAAACTGTTTTTT. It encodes CARSLVDKESTNEKLFF.

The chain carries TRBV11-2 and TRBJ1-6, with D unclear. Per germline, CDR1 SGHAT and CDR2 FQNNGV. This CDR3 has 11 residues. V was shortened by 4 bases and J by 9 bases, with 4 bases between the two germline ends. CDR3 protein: CASSSLSPLHF. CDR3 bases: TGTGCCAGCAGCTCTCTTTCACCCCTCCACTTT.

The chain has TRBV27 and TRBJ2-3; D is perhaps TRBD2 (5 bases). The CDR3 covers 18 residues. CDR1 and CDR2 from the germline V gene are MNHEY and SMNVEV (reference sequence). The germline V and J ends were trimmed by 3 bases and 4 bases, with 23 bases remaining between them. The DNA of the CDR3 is TGTGCCAGCAGTTTCTCCCCCCCCGGTGCCGCCGGGGCAGATACGCAGTATTTT. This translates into CASSFSPPGAAGADTQYF.

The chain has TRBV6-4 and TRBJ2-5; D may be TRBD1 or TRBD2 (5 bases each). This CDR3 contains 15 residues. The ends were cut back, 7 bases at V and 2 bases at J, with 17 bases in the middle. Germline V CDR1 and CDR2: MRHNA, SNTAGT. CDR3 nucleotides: TGTGCCAGCATCCCTGGGGGTTTGGAACAAGAGACCCAGTACTTC. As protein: CASIPGGLEQETQYF.

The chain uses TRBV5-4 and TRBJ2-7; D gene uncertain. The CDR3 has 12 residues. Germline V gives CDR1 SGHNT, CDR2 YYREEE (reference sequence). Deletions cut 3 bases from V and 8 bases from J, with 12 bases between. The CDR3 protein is CASSSKGPQQYF. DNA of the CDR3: TGTGCCAGCAGCTCGAAGGGTCCCCAGCAGTACTTC.

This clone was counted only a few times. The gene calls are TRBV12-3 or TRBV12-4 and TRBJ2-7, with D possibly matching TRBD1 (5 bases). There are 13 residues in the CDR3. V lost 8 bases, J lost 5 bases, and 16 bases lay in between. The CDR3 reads CASLARVGHEQYF. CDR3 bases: TGTGCCAGCTTGGCCAGGGTTGGCCACGAGCAGTACTTC.

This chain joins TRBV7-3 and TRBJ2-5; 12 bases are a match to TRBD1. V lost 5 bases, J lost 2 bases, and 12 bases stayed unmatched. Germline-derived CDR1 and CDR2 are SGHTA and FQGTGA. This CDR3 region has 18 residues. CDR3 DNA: TGTGCCAGCAGCGCGCTAGGGACAGGGGGCGGGGTACAAGAGACCCAGTACTTC. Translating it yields CASSALGTGGGVQETQYF.

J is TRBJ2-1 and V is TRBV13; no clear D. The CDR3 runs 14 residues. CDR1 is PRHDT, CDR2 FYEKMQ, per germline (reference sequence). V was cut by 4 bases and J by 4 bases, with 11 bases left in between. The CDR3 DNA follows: TGTGCCAGCAGCTCCCGGGTGGGATACAATGAGCAGTTCTTC. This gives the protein CASSSRVGYNEQFF.

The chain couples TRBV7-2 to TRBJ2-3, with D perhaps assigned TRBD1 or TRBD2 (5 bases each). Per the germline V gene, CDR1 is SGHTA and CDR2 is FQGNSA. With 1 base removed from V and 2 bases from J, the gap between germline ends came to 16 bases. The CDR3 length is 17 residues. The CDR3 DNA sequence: TGTGCCAGCAGCTTAGTCTGGGGGAGCCGTTACACAGATACGCAGTATTTT. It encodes CASSLVWGSRYTDTQYF.

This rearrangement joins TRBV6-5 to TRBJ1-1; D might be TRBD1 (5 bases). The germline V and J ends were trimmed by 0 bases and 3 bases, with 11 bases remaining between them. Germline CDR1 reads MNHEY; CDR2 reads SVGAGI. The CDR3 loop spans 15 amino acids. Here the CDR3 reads CASSYSREGDTEAFF. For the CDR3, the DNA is TGTGCCAGCAGTTACTCACGGGAAGGGGACACTGAAGCTTTCTTT.

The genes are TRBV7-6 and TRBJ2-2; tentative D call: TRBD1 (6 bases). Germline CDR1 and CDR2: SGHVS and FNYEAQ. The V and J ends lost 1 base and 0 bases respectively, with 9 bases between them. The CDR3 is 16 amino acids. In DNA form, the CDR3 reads TGTGCCAGCAGCTTAGAGACAGGCACGAACACCGGGGAGCTGTTTTTT. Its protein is CASSLETGTNTGELFF.

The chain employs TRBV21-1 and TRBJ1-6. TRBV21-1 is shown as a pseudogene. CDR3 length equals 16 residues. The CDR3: CASSNPTLRPCFPLHF. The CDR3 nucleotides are TGTGCCAGCAGCAACCCGACCTTAAGGCCCTGTTTTCCCCTCCACTTT.

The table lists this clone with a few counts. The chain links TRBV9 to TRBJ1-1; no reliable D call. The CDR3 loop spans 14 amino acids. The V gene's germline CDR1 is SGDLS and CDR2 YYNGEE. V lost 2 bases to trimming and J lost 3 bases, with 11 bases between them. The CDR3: CASSVRNTDTEAFF. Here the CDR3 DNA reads TGTGCCAGCAGCGTCAGGAATACGGACACTGAAGCTTTCTTT.

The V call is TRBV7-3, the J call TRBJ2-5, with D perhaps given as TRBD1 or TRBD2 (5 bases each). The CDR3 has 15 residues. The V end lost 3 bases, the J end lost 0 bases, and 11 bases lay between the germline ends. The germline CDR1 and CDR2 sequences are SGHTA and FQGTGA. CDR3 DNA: TGTGCCAGCAGCTTTTCTCCGGGACACCAAGAGACCCAGTACTTC. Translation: CASSFSPGHQETQYF.

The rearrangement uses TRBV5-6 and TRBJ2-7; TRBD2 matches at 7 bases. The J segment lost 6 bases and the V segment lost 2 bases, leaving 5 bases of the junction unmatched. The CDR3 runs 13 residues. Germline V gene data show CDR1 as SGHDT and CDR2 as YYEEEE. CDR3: CASSLREVPEQYF. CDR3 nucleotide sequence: TGTGCCAGCAGCTTACGGGAGGTCCCCGAGCAGTACTTC.

CDR3 DNA: TGCAGCGTTGAGGGACAGGGTAGCAATCAGCCCCAGCATTTT. Residues: CSVEGQGSNQPQHF. This chain connects TRBV29-1 to TRBJ1-5; 9 bases line up with TRBD1. This CDR3 is 14 amino acids long. Germline V gene lookup returns CDR1 SQVTM and CDR2 ANQGSEA. The J segment lost 0 bases and the V segment lost 3 bases, leaving 0 bases of the junction unmatched.

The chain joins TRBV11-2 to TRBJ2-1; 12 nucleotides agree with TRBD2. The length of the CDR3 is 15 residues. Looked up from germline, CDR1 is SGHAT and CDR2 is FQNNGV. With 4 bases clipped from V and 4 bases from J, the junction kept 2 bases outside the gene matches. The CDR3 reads CASSSTSGRYNEQFF. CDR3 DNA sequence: TGTGCCAGCAGCTCCACTAGCGGGAGGTACAATGAGCAGTTCTTC.